This T cell receptor beta chain was sequenced in a study of cytomegalovirus exposure and HLA in healthy donors. Germline CDR1 and CDR2: MDHEN and SYDVKM. V shed 3 bases and J shed 6 bases, with 11 bases lying between them. CDR3 size: 13 residues. This clone came up a few times. No antigen is known for it. General study points: Several of the most significant clusters were apparently associated with common viral pathogens in a later analysis. Cytomegalovirus-associated TCR beta chains were listed, numbering 150 to 200. In a later analysis, a missense DCLRE1C variant was linked to TCR beta V- and J-gene trimming.

In the PCR, 60 Vbeta and 13 Jbeta primers were used. Assay: immunoSEQ multiplex PCR; the TCRdb copy retains only in-frame clones and omits some. This table holds more than 100,000 clones, 75% to 80% found once. The sequence was collected from a woman between 55 and 75 years old in good health and CMV-seronegative. The rearrangement joins TRBV28 to TRBJ1-1; D unclear. The sequenced material came from PBMCs. CDR3 region: CASSLTKTPEAFF. The CDR3 nucleotides are TGTGCCAGCAGTTTGACAAAGACCCCTGAAGCTTTCTTT.